These T cell receptor beta chains were read from a single sample in a study of graft-versus-host responses after intestinal transplantation. Method: immunoSEQ multiplex PCR; TCRdb's copy keeps in-frame clones and lacks some. This sample carries about 89,000 clones, about 94% of them seen once, and the ten largest clones take 0.15% to 0.2%. Their cognate antigens are unknown. This material consisted of unstimulated CD4+ T cells sorted from spleen or lymph node cells, taken before transplant. These receptors were taken from a human donor who was the organ donor for an intestinal transplant. Both conserved end residues are part of each CDR3. The order of the fields is V gene, J gene, D gene, CDR3 protein, CDR3 DNA. A D gene is named only where the DNA matches it firmly.

v_call: TRBV5-4
j_call: TRBJ2-7
d_call: TRBD1
cdr3_aa: CASSLAKQGAANEQYF
cdr3_nt: TGTGCCAGCAGCTTGGCGAAACAGGGGGCCGCCAACGAGCAGTACTTC

v_call: TRBV27
j_call: TRBJ1-1
d_call: NA
cdr3_aa: CASSLEMNTEAFF
cdr3_nt: TGTGCCAGCAGTTTGGAAATGAACACTGAAGCTTTCTTT

v_call: TRBV4-1
j_call: TRBJ2-1
d_call: NA
cdr3_aa: CASSQAFDSYNEQFF
cdr3_nt: TGCGCCAGCAGCCAAGCTTTTGACAGTTACAATGAGCAGTTCTTC

v_call: TRBV28
j_call: TRBJ1-6
d_call: TRBD1
cdr3_aa: CASSQRQGAHSPLHF
cdr3_nt: TGTGCCAGCAGCCAAAGACAGGGGGCTCATTCACCCCTCCACTTT

v_call: TRBV11-3
j_call: TRBJ2-2
d_call: NA
cdr3_aa: CASSSDTGTGELFF
cdr3_nt: TGTGCCAGCAGTTCGGATACAGGGACCGGGGAGCTGTTTTTT

v_call: TRBV6-6
j_call: TRBJ1-1
d_call: NA
cdr3_aa: CASSQGRDTEAFF
cdr3_nt: TGTGCCAGCAGTCAGGGTAGGGACACTGAAGCTTTCTTT

v_call: TRBV19
j_call: TRBJ1-2
d_call: NA
cdr3_aa: CASSINDISYGYTF
cdr3_nt: TGTGCCAGTAGTATAAACGACATCTCCTATGGCTACACCTTC

v_call: TRBV18
j_call: TRBJ2-7
d_call: NA
cdr3_aa: CASSPTWGATYEQYF
cdr3_nt: TGTGCCAGCTCACCGACGTGGGGGGCTACCTACGAGCAGTACTTC

v_call: TRBV19
j_call: TRBJ2-5
d_call: NA
cdr3_aa: CASTPSLLAETQYF
cdr3_nt: TGTGCCAGTACCCCCTCCTTGCTAGCGGAGACCCAGTACTTC

v_call: TRBV7-2
j_call: TRBJ2-2
d_call: TRBD1
cdr3_aa: CASSSGQGSSRELFF
cdr3_nt: TGTGCCAGCAGCTCTGGACAGGGATCCTCCAGGGAGCTGTTTTTT

v_call: TRBV19
j_call: TRBJ2-7
d_call: TRBD1
cdr3_aa: CASSGETGGNRLEQYF
cdr3_nt: TGTGCCAGTAGTGGGGAGACAGGGGGCAATCGACTCGAGCAGTACTTC

v_call: TRBV7-9
j_call: TRBJ1-2
d_call: TRBD1
cdr3_aa: CASSLTGTGDYTF
cdr3_nt: TGTGCCAGCAGCCTTACCGGGACAGGGGACTACACCTTC

v_call: TRBV5-1
j_call: TRBJ2-7
d_call: NA
cdr3_aa: CASSDPGQEYEQYF
cdr3_nt: TGCGCCAGCAGCGATCCGGGACAAGAGTACGAGCAGTACTTC

v_call: TRBV5-1
j_call: TRBJ1-2
d_call: NA
cdr3_aa: CASSLAVGDYGYTF
cdr3_nt: TGCGCCAGCAGCTTGGCCGTAGGGGACTATGGCTACACCTTC

v_call: TRBV9
j_call: TRBJ1-4
d_call: NA
cdr3_aa: CASSVAVATNEKLFF
cdr3_nt: TGTGCCAGCAGCGTTGCGGTTGCAACTAATGAAAAACTGTTTTTT

v_call: TRBV5-6
j_call: TRBJ1-2
d_call: TRBD1
cdr3_aa: CASSLPGGYGYTF
cdr3_nt: TGTGCCAGCAGCTTGCCAGGGGGCTATGGCTACACCTTC

v_call: TRBV28
j_call: TRBJ2-5
d_call: NA
cdr3_aa: CASSLRGETQYF
cdr3_nt: TGTGCCAGCAGTCTGAGGGGAGAGACCCAGTACTTC

v_call: TRBV20-1
j_call: TRBJ1-5
d_call: NA
cdr3_aa: CSAVRGRPQHF
cdr3_nt: TGCAGTGCTGTCCGAGGCCGGCCCCAGCATTTT

v_call: TRBV28
j_call: TRBJ1-1
d_call: TRBD1
cdr3_aa: CASSSPGGVNTEAFF
cdr3_nt: TGTGCCAGCAGTTCCCCAGGGGGCGTGAACACTGAAGCTTTCTTT

v_call: TRBV13
j_call: TRBJ1-6
d_call: NA
cdr3_aa: CASSTTVYNSPLHF
cdr3_nt: TGTGCCAGCAGCACGACAGTGTATAATTCACCCCTCCACTTT

v_call: TRBV5-6
j_call: TRBJ2-4
d_call: NA
cdr3_aa: CASSYYRVLAKNIQYF
cdr3_nt: TGTGCCAGCAGCTACTACAGGGTGTTAGCCAAAAACATTCAGTACTTC

v_call: TRBV19
j_call: TRBJ2-1
d_call: NA
cdr3_aa: CASSIDSYNEQFF
cdr3_nt: TGTGCCAGTAGTATTGACAGCTACAATGAGCAGTTCTTC

v_call: TRBV11-2
j_call: TRBJ2-5
d_call: TRBD2
cdr3_aa: CASSLHRTGGAETQYF
cdr3_nt: TGTGCCAGCAGCTTACACCGGACCGGGGGGGCAGAGACCCAGTACTTC

v_call: TRBV18
j_call: TRBJ2-7
d_call: NA
cdr3_aa: CASSPNRVGYEQYF
cdr3_nt: TGTGCCAGCTCACCGAACAGGGTGGGATACGAGCAGTACTTC

v_call: TRBV5-6
j_call: TRBJ2-6
d_call: NA
cdr3_aa: CASSFLSSGANVLTF
cdr3_nt: TGTGCCAGCAGCTTCCTTTCTTCTGGGGCCAACGTCCTGACTTTC